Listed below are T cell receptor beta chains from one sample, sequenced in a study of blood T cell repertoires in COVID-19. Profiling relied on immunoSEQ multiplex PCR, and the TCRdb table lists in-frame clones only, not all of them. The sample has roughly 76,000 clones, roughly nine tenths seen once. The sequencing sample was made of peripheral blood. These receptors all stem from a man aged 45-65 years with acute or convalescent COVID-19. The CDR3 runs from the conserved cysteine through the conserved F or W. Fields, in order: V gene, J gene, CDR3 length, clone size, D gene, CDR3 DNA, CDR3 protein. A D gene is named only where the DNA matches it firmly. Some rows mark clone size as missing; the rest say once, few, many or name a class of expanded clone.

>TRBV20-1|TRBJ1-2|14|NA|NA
TGCAGTGCTAGTTTCGGCAGGGGAGCTCGGGGCTACACCTTC
CSASFGRGARGYTF
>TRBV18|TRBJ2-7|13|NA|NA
TGTGCCAGCTCATCCGGGACACACTACGAGCAGTACTTC
CASSSGTHYEQYF
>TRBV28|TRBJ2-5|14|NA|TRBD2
TGTGCCAGCAGTTTTCGCGGGAGTAGCGAGACCCAGTACTTC
CASSFRGSSETQYF
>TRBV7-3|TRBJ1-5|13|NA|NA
TGTGCCAGCAGCTCCGGGACTAATCAGCCCCAGCATTTT
CASSSGTNQPQHF
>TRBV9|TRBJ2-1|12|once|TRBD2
TGTGCCAGCAGCGTAGTAGCGGGAGAGCAGTTCTTC
CASSVVAGEQFF
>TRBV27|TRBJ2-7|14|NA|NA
TGTGCCAGCAGAGAAGTCCCAGGGCCATACGAGCAGTACTTC
CASREVPGPYEQYF
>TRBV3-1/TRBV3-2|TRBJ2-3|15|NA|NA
TGTGCCAGCAGCCAAGATGCGACAGGACCCCAGACGCAGTATTTT
CASSQDATGPQTQYF
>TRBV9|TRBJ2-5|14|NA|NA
TGTGCCAGCAGCGTAGGACAGACGAAAGAGACCCAGTACTTC
CASSVGQTKETQYF
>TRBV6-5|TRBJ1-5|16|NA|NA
TGTGCCAGCAGTTACTCGAGGCCAGGGCACAATCAGCCCCAGCATTTT
CASSYSRPGHNQPQHF
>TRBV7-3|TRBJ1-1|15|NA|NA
TGTGCCAGCAGCTTATTTCGAGGTTTGAACACTGAAGCTTTCTTT
CASSLFRGLNTEAFF
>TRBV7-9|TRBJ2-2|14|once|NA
TGTGCCAGCAGCTATTCAGGGTCGTCCGGGGAGCTGTTTTTT
CASSYSGSSGELFF
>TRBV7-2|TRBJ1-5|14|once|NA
TGTGCCAGCAGCCTAGGACAGTTTAATCAGCCCCAGCATTTT
CASSLGQFNQPQHF
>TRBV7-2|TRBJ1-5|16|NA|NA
TGTGCCAGCAGCTTAGACAGGGACAATAGCAATCAGCCCCAGCATTTT
CASSLDRDNSNQPQHF
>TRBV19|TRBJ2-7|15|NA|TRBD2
TGTGCCAGTAGTCCCGGACTAGCGGGAGCTGGAGAGCAGTACTTC
CASSPGLAGAGEQYF
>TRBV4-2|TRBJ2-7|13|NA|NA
TGTGCCAGCAGCCAAGATCTGGAGTACGAGCAGTACTTC
CASSQDLEYEQYF
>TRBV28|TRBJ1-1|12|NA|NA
TGTGCCAGCAGTTTCGGGGTTAGCGAAGCTTTCTTT
CASSFGVSEAFF
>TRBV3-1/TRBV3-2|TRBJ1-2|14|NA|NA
TGTGCCAGCAGCCAAGCAAGGGGCCTCTATGGCTACACCTTC
CASSQARGLYGYTF
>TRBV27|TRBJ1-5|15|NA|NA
TGTGCCAGCAGCTTAACAGGGAGCGGCAATCAGCCCCAGCATTTT
CASSLTGSGNQPQHF
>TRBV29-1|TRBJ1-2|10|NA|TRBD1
TGCAGCGTCGGACAGGGTGGGTCCACCTTC
CSVGQGGSTF
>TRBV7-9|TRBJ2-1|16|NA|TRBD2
TGTGCCAGCAGCGTAATTAGGACTAGCGGGAGCGATGAGCAGTTCTTC
CASSVIRTSGSDEQFF
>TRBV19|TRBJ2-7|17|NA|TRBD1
TGTGCCAGTAGTATCGAACCGACAGGGGGTGGACCTTACGAGCAGTACTTC
CASSIEPTGGGPYEQYF
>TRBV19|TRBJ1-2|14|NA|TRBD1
TGTGCCAGTATCGAAACAGGGGGCATCTATGGCTACACCTTC
CASIETGGIYGYTF
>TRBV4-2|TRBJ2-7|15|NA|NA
TGTGCCAGCAGCCAAGATCCCGAAGCCACCTACGAGCAGTACTTC
CASSQDPEATYEQYF
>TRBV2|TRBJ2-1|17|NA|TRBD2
TGTGCCAGCAGTGAAGCGCGCCTAGCGGGGGCCAACAATGAGCAGTTCTTC
CASSEARLAGANNEQFF
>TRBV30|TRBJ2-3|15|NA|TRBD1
TGTGCCTGGAGTGTAGGGACAGGGCGGACAGATACGCAGTATTTT
CAWSVGTGRTDTQYF
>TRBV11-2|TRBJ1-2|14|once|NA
TGTGCCAGCAGCTTAGATCCTAGAGGCTATGGCTACACCTTC
CASSLDPRGYGYTF
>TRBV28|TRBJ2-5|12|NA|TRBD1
TGTGCCAGCAGTGACCGGGACAGGGGAGGGTACTTC
CASSDRDRGGYF
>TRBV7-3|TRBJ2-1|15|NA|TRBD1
TGTGCCAGCAGCGCGGACAGGGCCAGGTACAATGAGCAGTTCTTC
CASSADRARYNEQFF
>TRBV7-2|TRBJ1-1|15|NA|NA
TGTGCCAGCAGCTTAAGTAGTACAGGACACACTGAAGCTTTCTTT
CASSLSSTGHTEAFF
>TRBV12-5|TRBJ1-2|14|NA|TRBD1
TGTGCTAGTGGTTTGGGGACAGGGACCTATGGCTACACCTTC
CASGLGTGTYGYTF
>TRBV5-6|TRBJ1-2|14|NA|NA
TGTGCCAGCAGCATCGGTGGTCATAACTATGGCTACACCTTC
CASSIGGHNYGYTF
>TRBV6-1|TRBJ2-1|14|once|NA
TGTGCCAGCAGTGAAGGGACAGCTTACAATGAGCAGTTCTTC
CASSEGTAYNEQFF
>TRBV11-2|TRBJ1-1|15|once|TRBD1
TGTGCCAGCAGCTTAAGGACAGGTCCCAACACTGAAGCTTTCTTT
CASSLRTGPNTEAFF
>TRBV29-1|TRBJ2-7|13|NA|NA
TGCAGCGTTTCTCAGGGGACCTGGTACGAGCAGTACTTC
CSVSQGTWYEQYF
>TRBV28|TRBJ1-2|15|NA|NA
TGTGCCAGCACCCAAACAGGGATGGGAGTCTATGGCTACACCTTC
CASTQTGMGVYGYTF
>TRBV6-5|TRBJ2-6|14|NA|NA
TGTGCCAGCAGTCGGTTTTCAGGGGCCAACGTCCTGACTTTC
CASSRFSGANVLTF
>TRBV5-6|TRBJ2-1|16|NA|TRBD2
TGTGCCAGCAGATTGGGGTTACTAGCGGTCAACAATGAGCAGTTCTTC
CASRLGLLAVNNEQFF
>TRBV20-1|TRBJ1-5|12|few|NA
TGCAGTGCTAGTGGGACATGGGAGCCCCAGCATTTT
CSASGTWEPQHF
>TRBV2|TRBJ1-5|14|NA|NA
TGTGCCAGCGATCCAGGGTTTTACAATCAGCCCCAGCATTTT
CASDPGFYNQPQHF
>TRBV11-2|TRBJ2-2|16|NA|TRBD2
TGTGCCAGCAGCTTCCATCTTCGGCGGGGGGGCCGGGAGCTGTTTTTT
CASSFHLRRGGRELFF
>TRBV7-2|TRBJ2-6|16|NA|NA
TGTGCCAGCAGCTTAGCGGGGCGCTCTGGGGCCAACGTCCTGACTTTC
CASSLAGRSGANVLTF
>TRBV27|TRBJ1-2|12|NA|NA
TGTGCCAGCAGGCGGGGTCCGTTGGGCTACACCTTC
CASRRGPLGYTF
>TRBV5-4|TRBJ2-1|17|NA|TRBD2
TGTGCCAGCAGCGGCGGGACTAGCGGGGGGTACTACAATGAGCAGTTCTTC
CASSGGTSGGYYNEQFF
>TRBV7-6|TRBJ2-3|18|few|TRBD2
TGTGCCAGCAGCCCCTCTATTCAGACTAGCGGGAGGGCAGATACGCAGTATTTT
CASSPSIQTSGRADTQYF
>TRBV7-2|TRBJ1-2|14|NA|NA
TGTGCCAGCAGCTTTGGACAGCGATTATATGGCTACACCTTC
CASSFGQRLYGYTF
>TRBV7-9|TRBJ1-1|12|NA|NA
TGTGCCAGCAGCTTAGTTCCCATCGAAGCTTTCTTT
CASSLVPIEAFF
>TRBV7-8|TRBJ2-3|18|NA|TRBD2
TGTGCCAGCAGCTTAGTTGGTAGCGGGGCCCTCAGCACAGATACGCAGTATTTT
CASSLVGSGALSTDTQYF
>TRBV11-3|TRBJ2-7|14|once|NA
TGTGCCAGCAGCTTAAACAGGCCGGCCTACGAGCAGTACTTC
CASSLNRPAYEQYF
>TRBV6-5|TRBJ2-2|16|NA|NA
TGTGCCAGCAGTTACTCGGACATCTTGAACACCGGGGAGCTGTTTTTT
CASSYSDILNTGELFF
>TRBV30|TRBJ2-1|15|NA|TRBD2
TGTGCCTGGAAGACGACGGGACTAGCGGGGGATGAGCAGTTCTTC
CAWKTTGLAGDEQFF
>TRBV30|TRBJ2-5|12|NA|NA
TGTGCCTGGGCTTTAACGGGGGAGACCCAGTACTTC
CAWALTGETQYF
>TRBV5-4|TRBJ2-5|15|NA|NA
TGTGCCAGCAGCTTGGAGGCGGGTTGGGGAGAGACCCAGTACTTC
CASSLEAGWGETQYF
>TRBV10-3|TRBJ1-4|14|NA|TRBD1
TGTGCCATCAGTCAGACAGGGGGGGATGAAAAACTGTTTTTT
CAISQTGGDEKLFF
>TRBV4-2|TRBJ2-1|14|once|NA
TGTGCCAGCAGACCGGGGGGCTCTAACAATGAGCAGTTCTTC
CASRPGGSNNEQFF
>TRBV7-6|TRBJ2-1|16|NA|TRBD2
TGTGCCAGCAGCTTCCGCCCGGGCGGGGGGGTTAATGAGCAGTTCTTC
CASSFRPGGGVNEQFF
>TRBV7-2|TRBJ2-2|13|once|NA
TGTGCCAGCAGCTTAGGCGTCGCCGGGGAGCTGTTTTTT
CASSLGVAGELFF
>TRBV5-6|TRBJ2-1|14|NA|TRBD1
TGTGCCAGCAGCTTGGAACAGGGGTACAATGAGCAGTTCTTC
CASSLEQGYNEQFF
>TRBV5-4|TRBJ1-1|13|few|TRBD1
TGTGCCAGCAGCTGGGACAGGGCAACTGAAGCTTTCTTT
CASSWDRATEAFF
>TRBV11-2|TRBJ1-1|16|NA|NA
TGTGCCAGCAGCTTTACCCGGGACTGGCGGGGAACTGAAGCTTTCTTT
CASSFTRDWRGTEAFF
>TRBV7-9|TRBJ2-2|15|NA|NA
TGTGCCAGCAACAGAGGGACAATAAACACCGGGGAGCTGTTTTTT
CASNRGTINTGELFF